This T cell receptor (beta chain) was obtained from a study of T-cell memory formation after mild COVID-19. Study details: Across donors, TCR clusters were largely donor specific. Study-wide results and limits: Pre-infection memory contained some responding clones, which suggested that cross-reactive memory had joined. Clones shrinking between day 15 and 85 showed a balanced CD4/CD8 split, and those that grew later tilted toward CD4+. Unconfirmed was the SARS-CoV-2 specificity of second-wave clones that peaked on day 37.

J was trimmed by 0 bases and V by 2 bases; bases with no gene match: 7. This CDR3 comprises 18 residues. Germline V gene data show CDR1 as SGHRS and CDR2 as YFSETQ. TCRdb re-called the 5' RACE reads through MiXCR, storing one row per CDR3 protein. The data contain 250,000 to 350,000 distinct CDR3 sequences, 15% to 20% of them singletons. This clonotype was counted ten times or more. Its antigen remains unknown. V usage is TRBV5-1 and J usage is TRBJ2-5, with 13 bases aligning to TRBD2. This TCR was recovered from a man between 18 and 35 years old who had mild COVID-19 (a few samples of this study predate the infection). Cell type and time point are not known. Sequenced: PBMCs or a T cell subset sorted from them (not recorded which). CDR3 in DNA: TGCGCCAGCAGCTTCCCCGGGACTAGCGGGATGTACCAAGAGACCCAGTACTTC. Amino acid sequence: CASSFPGTSGMYQETQYF.